This T cell receptor (beta chain) was sequenced during a study of blood T cells in healthy people across ages. Per the germline V gene, CDR1 is SGHNT and CDR2 is YYREEE (reference sequence). This CDR3 region has 16 residues. Trimming stripped 5 bases from V and 0 bases from J, with 16 bases between. General study findings and limits: Older age coincided with a roughly linear decline in TCR beta diversity per million T cells.

Primers used in a second PCR of roughly 6 to 11 cycles were a sample-barcoded 5' primer and a J-beta primer mix. TCRdb analysed the 5' RACE reads with MiXCR anew, one entry per CDR3 protein. Among about 830,000 distinct CDR3 sequences listed, roughly 64% were seen once. For this clonotype: Its specificity is unknown.

The sequenced material came from blood. The gene calls are TRBV5-4 and TRBJ2-3; no clear D. This receptor was obtained from a man aged 25 to 40 in good health. CDR3 coding DNA: TGTGCCAGCAGTCGAGGCGCGAGTAGGAGCACAGATACGCAGTATTTT. Protein product: CASSRGASRSTDTQYF.